This T cell receptor (beta chain) comes out of a study of CD8 T cells in Susac syndrome. Germline loops: CDR1 GTSNPN, CDR2 SVGIG (reference sequence). The CDR3 is 14 amino acids. V was pared by 2 bases and J by 9 bases, with 14 bases between. Random-hexamer reverse transcription was applied to about 0.45 to 1 ug RNA. TCRdb processed the immunoSEQ multiplex PCR reads anew with MiXCR; each CDR3 protein has one entry. The sample has about 120,000 distinct CDR3 sequences; 85% to 95% are singletons. CD8+ and CD4+ T cells from blood underwent TCR beta sequencing, which was carried out in a high-throughput format.

This chain links TRBV30 with TRBJ1-6, with D perhaps matching TRBD1 (6 bases). The sample consisted of CD4+ T cells from PBMCs. The TCR sequence derives from a human donor in good health. The CDR3 reads CAWSRDTSTSPLHF. The CDR3 bases are TGTGCCTGGAGTCGGGACACCTCCACTTCACCCCTCCACTTT. The variable domain in full, with the rest retrieved from reference TRBV30 and TRBJ1-6, is SQTIHQWPATLVQPVGSPLSLECTVEGTSNPNLYWYRQAAGRGLQLLFYSVGIGQISSEVPQNLSASRPQDRQFILSSKKLLLSDSGFYLCAWSRDTSTSPLHFGNGTRLTVT.